One sample yielded the 22 T cell receptor beta chains listed below, sequenced in a study of cytomegalovirus exposure and HLA in healthy donors. The table came from immunoSEQ multiplex PCR; TCRdb's copy has only in-frame clones and leaves some out. The sample records more than 250,000 clones, about nine tenths being singletons. The sequencing input was PBMCs. The receptor set was obtained from a young woman in good health and CMV-seronegative.

This clone has a single count. V is TRBV6-5 and J is TRBJ2-7, with a tentative D call TRBD2 (5 bases). The CDR3 spans 11 residues. V lost 2 bases and J lost 7, with 6 bases in between. CDR1 is MNHEY and CDR2 is SVGAGI in the germline V gene. CDR3 amino acids: CASSYGSEQYF. CDR3 nucleotides: TGTGCCAGCAGTTACGGGAGTGAGCAGTACTTC.

The V call is TRBV27, the J call TRBJ1-2; D is possibly TRBD1 (5 bases). Looked up from germline, CDR1 is MNHEY and CDR2 is SMNVEV (reference sequence). The CDR3 contains 14 residues. V was trimmed by 4 bases and J by 7 bases, leaving 16 bases between them. The CDR3 sequence is CASSSPGEGTGYTF. CDR3 in DNA: TGTGCCAGCAGTTCCCCGGGGGAGGGCACTGGCTACACCTTC.

V and J are TRBV10-3 and TRBJ1-5, with D perhaps TRBD1 (5 bases). Trimming stripped 5 bases from V and 4 bases from J, with 12 bases between. The CDR3 spans 14 residues. CDR1 and CDR2 from the germline V gene are ENHRY and SYGVKD. In DNA form, the CDR3 reads TGTGCCATCAGTCAAGACAGAAATAATCAGCCCCAGCATTTT. It is translated as CAISQDRNNQPQHF.

The chain links TRBV9 to TRBJ1-5; 9 nucleotides agree with TRBD1. Germline lookup yields CDR1 SGDLS and CDR2 YYNGEE. CDR3 length: 16 residues. The ends lost 4 bases at V and 0 bases at J; junction bases unmatched: 5. The CDR3 DNA is TGTGCCAGCAGCACGGGGACAGGGCATAGCAATCAGCCCCAGCATTTT. Amino acid sequence: CASSTGTGHSNQPQHF.

The chain uses TRBV18 and TRBJ2-7; possible D gene TRBD2, 6 bases. The germline gives CDR1 KGHSH, CDR2 LQKENI. Deletions cut 2 bases from V and 3 bases from J, with 14 bases between. This CDR3 contains 15 residues. The CDR3 is CASSPVVGGIYEQYF. CDR3 coding DNA: TGTGCCAGCTCACCAGTCGTGGGGGGAATCTACGAGCAGTACTTC.

The V and J genes are TRBV28 and TRBJ2-3, with TRBD2 identical over 9 bases. The CDR3 spans 15 residues. Germline CDR1 is MDHEN and CDR2 is SYDVKM. Trimming took 6 bases from V and 5 from J; bases not matched to a gene: 9. CDR3 in DNA: TGTGCCAGCAGCTCCCCTCCTAGCGGGATAGATACGCAGTATTTT. It specifies CASSSPPSGIDTQYF. The full variable domain, rest sourced from reference TRBV28 and TRBJ2-3, is DVKVTQSSRYLVKRTGEKVFLECVQDMDHENMFWYRQDPGLGLRLIYFSYDVKMKEKGDIPEGYSVSREKKERFSLILESASTNQTSMYLCASSSPPSGIDTQYFGPGTRLTVL.

The rearrangement uses TRBV4-3 and TRBJ1-1, with a weak D call TRBD1 (6 bases). The CDR3 covers 14 residues. CDR1 is LGHNA and CDR2 is YSLEER in the germline V gene. The germline V and J ends were trimmed by 8 bases and 1 base, with 14 bases remaining between them. The CDR3, as DNA: TGCGCCAGCGCGGGGGGGGCAGCGAACACTGAAGCTTTCTTT. Translation gives CASAGGAANTEAFF.

This chain uses TRBV28 with TRBJ1-4, with D perhaps TRBD1 (5 bases). V was shortened by 3 bases and J by 12 bases, with 14 bases between the two germline ends. The CDR3 is 13 residues long. Germline-derived CDR1 and CDR2 are MDHEN and SYDVKM. CDR3 DNA: TGTGCCAGCAGTTTCAGATTAGGGGCACAACTGTTTTTT. Translation: CASSFRLGAQLFF.

The chain is built from TRBV2 and TRBJ2-7; TRBD2 is a possible D gene (6 bases). Trimming cost V 6 bases and J 6 bases, with 21 bases left between them. The length of the CDR3 is 15 residues. Germline V lookup: CDR1 SNHLY, CDR2 FYNNEI. The CDR3 DNA follows: TGTGCCAGCAGGCGGGCGGGGACGGGAGAGGGCGAGCAGTACTTC. Its protein is CASRRAGTGEGEQYF.

This chain joins TRBV5-6 and TRBJ2-5; TRBD1 is a possible D gene (5 bases). This CDR3 region has 14 residues. Germline V CDR1 and CDR2: SGHDT, YYEEEE. Trimming removed 4 bases at V and 4 bases at J, with 14 bases between. CDR3 DNA: TGTGCCAGCAGCGCCTCGGGCAGGGCAGAGACCCAGTACTTC. Its protein product is CASSASGRAETQYF.

As for this clone: The same CDR3 is also encoded by other DNA sequences in this sample. The chain combines TRBV7-3 with TRBJ2-1; tentative D call: TRBD2 (6 bases). The germline V gene encodes CDR1 SGHTA and CDR2 FQGTGA. The CDR3 length is 15 residues. The V end was cut by 5 bases, the J end by 0 bases, with 11 bases between. CDR3 protein: CASSPSGSSYNEQFF. The CDR3 DNA sequence: TGTGCCAGCAGCCCGTCCGGGAGCTCCTACAATGAGCAGTTCTTC.

The CDR3 nucleotides read TGTGCCTTGACTAGAAAAAACAACAATGAGCAGTTCTTC. As protein: CALTRKNNNEQFF. This chain uses TRBV7-9 with TRBJ2-1; weak D call: TRBD2 (6 bases). The CDR3 has 13 residues. Germline loops: CDR1 SEHNR, CDR2 FQNEAQ (reference sequence). The germline V and J ends were trimmed by 11 bases and 5 bases, with 16 bases remaining between them.

The chain carries TRBV4-3 and TRBJ1-2; 10 bases match TRBD1. V shed 3 bases and J 7 bases; nucleotides not matched to a gene: 5. The CDR3 contains 14 residues. Per the germline V gene, CDR1 is LGHNA and CDR2 is YSLEER. Written as DNA, the CDR3 is TGCGCCAGCAGCCAGGACCGGGACAGGGGTGGCTACACCTTC. It is translated as CASSQDRDRGGYTF.

This sequence joins TRBV19 and TRBJ1-5, with TRBD1 as a possible D gene (5 bases). Germline loops: CDR1 LNHDA, CDR2 SQIVND (reference sequence). V was clipped by 3 bases and J by 10 bases, with 10 bases between them. The CDR3 is made up of 12 amino acids. The CDR3 coding sequence is TGTGCCAGTAGTATGGCCCAGGGCCCCCAGCATTTT. Translation gives CASSMAQGPQHF.

The CDR3 nucleotides are TGTGCCAGCAGTTCCCCCCGGGAGAAAGATTTTTACGAGCAGTACTTC. Translation gives CASSSPREKDFYEQYF. This chain uses TRBV28 with TRBJ2-7; possibly TRBD2 for D (6 bases). The germline gives CDR1 MDHEN, CDR2 SYDVKM. The CDR3 extends over 16 amino acids. Trimming took 4 bases from V and 4 from J, leaving 20 bases between them.

This chain uses TRBV9 with TRBJ2-1, with 7 bases lining up with TRBD2. The CDR3 runs 14 residues. The ends lost 4 bases at V and 8 bases at J; junction bases unmatched: 9. Looked up from germline, CDR1 is SGDLS and CDR2 is YYNGEE. CDR3 protein: CASSPRTSHDEQFF. In nucleotides, the CDR3 is TGTGCCAGCAGCCCCCGGACTAGTCACGATGAGCAGTTCTTC.

The chain couples TRBV28 to TRBJ1-5, with D perhaps TRBD1 (5 bases). V was shortened by 6 bases and J by 0 bases, with 9 bases between the two germline ends. The CDR3 loop spans 14 amino acids. Per the germline V gene, CDR1 is MDHEN and CDR2 is SYDVKM. In DNA form, the CDR3 reads TGTGCCAGCAGATCAGGGCATAGCAATCAGCCCCAGCATTTT. Its translation is CASRSGHSNQPQHF. Complete variable domain (other parts from reference TRBV28 and TRBJ1-5): DVKVTQSSRYLVKRTGEKVFLECVQDMDHENMFWYRQDPGLGLRLIYFSYDVKMKEKGDIPEGYSVSREKKERFSLILESASTNQTSMYLCASRSGHSNQPQHFGDGTRLSIL.

The chain couples TRBV28 to TRBJ2-3; 7 bases align to TRBD2. The CDR3 totals 13 residues. Germline CDR1 reads MDHEN; CDR2 reads SYDVKM. The J segment lost 2 bases and the V segment lost 8 bases, leaving 4 bases of the junction unmatched. CDR3 amino acids: CASLAVNTDTQYF. The DNA for the CDR3 is TGTGCCAGCCTAGCGGTGAACACAGATACGCAGTATTTT.

This chain connects TRBV5-1 to TRBJ2-3; a possible D gene is TRBD1 (6 bases). The CDR3 spans 15 residues. V lost 4 bases to trimming and J lost 0 bases, with 12 bases between them. Per the germline V gene, CDR1 is SGHRS and CDR2 is YFSETQ. CDR3 protein: CASSVGQTSTDTQYF. Written as DNA, the CDR3 is TGCGCCAGCAGCGTGGGACAAACTAGCACAGATACGCAGTATTTT.

J is TRBJ1-2 and V is TRBV6-5; TRBD1 aligns across 9 bases. The CDR3 has 15 residues. V lost 5 bases to trimming and J lost 2 bases; unmatched junction nucleotides: 6. From germline, CDR1 is MNHEY and CDR2 SVGAGI. CDR3 nucleotide sequence: TGTGCCAGCAGTAAATCCGGGACAGGGAACTATGGCTACACCTTC. Protein: CASSKSGTGNYGYTF.

V and J are TRBV11-2 and TRBJ2-5; the match to TRBD2 covers 13 bases. The ends lost 5 bases at V and 3 bases at J; junction bases unmatched: 6. Per germline, CDR1 SGHAT and CDR2 FQNNGV. The CDR3 extends over 16 amino acids. CDR3 coding DNA: TGTGCCAGCAGCCCGGGACTAGCGGGATCCAAAGAGACCCAGTACTTC. Translation gives CASSPGLAGSKETQYF.

This chain uses TRBV5-1 with TRBJ2-1; perhaps TRBD2 as D (5 bases). This CDR3 is built from 15 residues. The germline V gene has CDR1 SGHRS and CDR2 YFSETQ. The germline V and J ends were trimmed by 1 base and 0 bases, with 8 bases remaining between them. CDR3 sequence: CASSLLASSYNEQFF. CDR3 bases: TGCGCCAGCAGCTTGCTAGCCTCCTCCTACAATGAGCAGTTCTTC.